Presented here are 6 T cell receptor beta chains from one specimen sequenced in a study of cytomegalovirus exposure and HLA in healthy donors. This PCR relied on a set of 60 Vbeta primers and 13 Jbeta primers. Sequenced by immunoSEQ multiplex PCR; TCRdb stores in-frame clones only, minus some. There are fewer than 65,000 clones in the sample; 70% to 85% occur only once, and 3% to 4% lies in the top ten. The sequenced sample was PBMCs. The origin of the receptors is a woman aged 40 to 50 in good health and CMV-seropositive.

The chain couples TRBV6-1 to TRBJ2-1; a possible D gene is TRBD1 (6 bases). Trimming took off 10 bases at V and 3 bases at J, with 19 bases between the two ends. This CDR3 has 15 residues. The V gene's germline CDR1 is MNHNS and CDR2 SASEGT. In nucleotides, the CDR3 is TGTGCCACCAACCCCGACAGGAGCTACTACAATGAGCAGTTCTTC. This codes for CATNPDRSYYNEQFF.

The CDR3 is CASTTSNEQFF. CDR3 sequence (DNA): TGCGCCAGCACGACTTCGAATGAGCAGTTCTTC. The genes are TRBV5-1 and TRBJ2-1; D is uncertain. The V gene's germline CDR1 is SGHRS and CDR2 YFSETQ. This CDR3 contains 11 residues. The V end lost 6 bases, the J end lost 7 bases, and 8 bases lay between the germline ends.

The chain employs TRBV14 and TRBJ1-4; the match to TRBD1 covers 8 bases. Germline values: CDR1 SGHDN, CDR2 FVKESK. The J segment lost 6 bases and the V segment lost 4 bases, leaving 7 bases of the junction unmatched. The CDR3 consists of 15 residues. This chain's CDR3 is CASSLLDRDDEKLFF. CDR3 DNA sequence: TGTGCCAGCAGCCTCTTGGACAGGGACGATGAAAAACTGTTTTTT.

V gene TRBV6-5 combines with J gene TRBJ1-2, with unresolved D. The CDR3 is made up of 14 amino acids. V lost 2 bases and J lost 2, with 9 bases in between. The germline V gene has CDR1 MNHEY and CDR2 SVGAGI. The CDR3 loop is CASSYEGKNYGYTF. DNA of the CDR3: TGTGCCAGCAGTTACGAGGGAAAGAACTATGGCTACACCTTC.

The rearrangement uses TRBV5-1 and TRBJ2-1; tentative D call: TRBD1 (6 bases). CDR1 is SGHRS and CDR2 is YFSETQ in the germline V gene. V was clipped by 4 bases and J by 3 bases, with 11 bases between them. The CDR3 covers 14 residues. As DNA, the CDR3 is TGCGCCAGCAGCCCCGGGACAAACTACAATGAGCAGTTCTTC. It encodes CASSPGTNYNEQFF.

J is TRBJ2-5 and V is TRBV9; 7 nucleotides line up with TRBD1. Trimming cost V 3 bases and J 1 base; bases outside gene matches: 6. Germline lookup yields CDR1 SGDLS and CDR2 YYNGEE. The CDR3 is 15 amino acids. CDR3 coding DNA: TGTGCCAGCAGCGGAACCGGGACAGTCCAAGAGACCCAGTACTTC. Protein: CASSGTGTVQETQYF. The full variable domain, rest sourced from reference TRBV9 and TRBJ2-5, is DSGVTQTPKHLITATGQRVTLRCSPRSGDLSVYWYQQSLDQGLQFLIQYYNGEERAKGNILERFSAQQFPDLHSELNLSSLELGDSALYFCASSGTGTVQETQYFGPGTRLLVL.